Listed below are T cell receptor beta chains from one sample, sequenced in a study of CD8 T cells in Susac syndrome. TCRdb re-derived calls from the immunoSEQ multiplex PCR reads in MiXCR, one entry per CDR3 protein. The sample lists approximately 100,000 distinct CDR3 sequences, about 90% occurring once. Sequenced: CD4+ T cells from PBMCs. Receptors originate from a human donor in good health. Both conserved end residues are part of each CDR3. The D gene is left open where the match is weak. Clone size is given for some rows only: seen once, a few or many times, or a class if the clone is expanded.

j_gene	v_gene	abundance	d_gene	CDR3nt	CDR3aa
TRBJ2-5	TRBV6-1	few	NA	TGTGCCAGCAGTCAATACACCAGCCAAGAGACCCAGTACTTC	CASSQYTSQETQYF
TRBJ1-5	TRBV5-1	NA	NA	TGCGCCAGCAGCTTGGGGCCGGGGTCGGACAATCAGCCCCAGCATTTT	CASSLGPGSDNQPQHF
TRBJ2-1	TRBV27	NA	NA	TGTGCCAGCAGTTTAGGCAGGGTGAAACCTTACAATGAGCAGTTCTTC	CASSLGRVKPYNEQFF
TRBJ2-2	TRBV5-1	once	NA	TGCGCCAGCAGCTTGGCCGGGGGCGGGGAGCTGTTTTTT	CASSLAGGGELFF
TRBJ2-7	TRBV7-9	NA	NA	TGTGCCAGCAGCCGCGAACCGGGTGAGCAGTACTTC	CASSREPGEQYF
TRBJ1-1	TRBV7-9	NA	NA	TGTGCCAGCAGCTTACAAAGGCATGAAGCTTTCTTT	CASSLQRHEAFF
TRBJ2-7	TRBV20-1	NA	TRBD1	TGCAGTGCCAGCGCGGACAGGACCTACGAGCAGTACTTC	CSASADRTYEQYF
TRBJ2-1	TRBV4-2	NA	NA	TGTGCCAGCAGCCAAGGGGGTCAGGGATCGACCTACAATGAGCAGTTCTTC	CASSQGGQGSTYNEQFF
TRBJ2-5	TRBV6-2/TRBV6-3	NA	NA	TGTGCCAGCAGTTACGGGGAGACCCAGTACTTC	CASSYGETQYF
TRBJ1-3	TRBV16	once	NA	TGTGCCAGCAGCGACCCGTCCGGAAACACCATATATTTT	CASSDPSGNTIYF
TRBJ1-4	TRBV12-3/TRBV12-4	NA	NA	TGTGCCAGCAGCCCCCGGACTGGGGGTGGTGAAAAACTGTTTTTT	CASSPRTGGGEKLFF
TRBJ2-7	TRBV7-8	few	NA	TGTGCCAGCAGCTTCGATAACTCCTACGAGCAGTACTTC	CASSFDNSYEQYF
TRBJ1-5	TRBV15	NA	TRBD1	TGTGCCACCAGCAGAGCCCGACAGGGGGGTCAGCCCCAGCATTTT	CATSRARQGGQPQHF
TRBJ2-1	TRBV6-6	NA	TRBD2	TGTGCCAGCAGTTGGGCGGGGGGAACTTACAATGAGCAGTTCTTC	CASSWAGGTYNEQFF
TRBJ1-1	TRBV20-1	NA	NA	TGCAGTGCAGCAGGGGTAAGGAACACTGAAGCTTTCTTT	CSAAGVRNTEAFF
TRBJ2-3	TRBV20-1	NA	NA	TGCAGTGCTACCCCGTCGGCCGGTCTCGCAGATACGCAGTATTTT	CSATPSAGLADTQYF
TRBJ2-7	TRBV12-3/TRBV12-4	NA	TRBD2	TGTGCCAGCAGGCCATCCGGGACTAGCGGCCACGAGCAGTACTTC	CASRPSGTSGHEQYF
TRBJ1-2	TRBV6-5	NA	NA	TGTGCCAGCAGTTTACCCTCTTTTTTCGGCTACACCTTC	CASSLPSFFGYTF
TRBJ1-5	TRBV28	NA	NA	TGTGCCAGCAGTTTAGCCGACAATCAGCCCCAGCATTTT	CASSLADNQPQHF
TRBJ2-1	TRBV29-1	once	TRBD2	TGCAGCGCCCGGACTAGCGGGTCCTACAATGAGCAGTTCTTC	CSARTSGSYNEQFF
TRBJ1-3	TRBV29-1	NA	TRBD1	TGCAGCGTTGTCAGTGCCGAGGGGGCATCTGGAAACACCATATATTTT	CSVVSAEGASGNTIYF
TRBJ2-2	TRBV7-9	NA	NA	TGTGCCAGCAGCTTTGGAAGTATAGAGCTGTTTTTT	CASSFGSIELFF
TRBJ1-1	TRBV5-4	NA	NA	TGTGCCAGCAGCGGGGGAGTGGTAGCTTTCTTT	CASSGGVVAFF
TRBJ2-3	TRBV10-3	NA	TRBD2	TGTGCCATCAGTATCGGGACTAGCGGGACCTCTGAGACGCAGTATTTT	CAISIGTSGTSETQYF
TRBJ1-1	TRBV10-3	NA	TRBD1	TGTGCCATCAGCTGGACAGGGACCCCTGAAGCTTTCTTT	CAISWTGTPEAFF
TRBJ1-1	TRBV10-3	NA	NA	TGTGCCATCAGTCCTTGGACAGATATGAACACTGAAGCTTTCTTT	CAISPWTDMNTEAFF
TRBJ2-1	TRBV29-1	NA	TRBD2	TGCAGCGTGCTAGTTAGCGGGGCCAAGAATGAGCAGTTCTTC	CSVLVSGAKNEQFF
TRBJ1-3	TRBV10-3	NA	TRBD1	TGTGCCATCAGTCCAGGGGGCTCTGGAAACACCATATATTTT	CAISPGGSGNTIYF
TRBJ1-2	TRBV7-2	NA	TRBD1	TGTGCCAGCAGCTTGGCAGGGGGCGGCTATGGCTACACCTTC	CASSLAGGGYGYTF
TRBJ2-3	TRBV6-1	NA	NA	TGTGCCAGCAGTGATGTAGGGACAACAAAAGCAGATACGCAGTATTTT	CASSDVGTTKADTQYF
TRBJ2-2	TRBV7-3	NA	NA	TGTGCCAGCAGTGGCTCCACCGGGGAGCTGTTTTTT	CASSGSTGELFF
TRBJ1-1	TRBV12-3/TRBV12-4	NA	NA	TGTGCCAGCAGTTTAAGTCTGGGCACTGAAGCTTTCTTT	CASSLSLGTEAFF
TRBJ2-7	TRBV9	NA	TRBD1	TGTGCCAGCAGCGTCAGGGGTACAGGGGTCGGGTCCGAGCAGTACTTC	CASSVRGTGVGSEQYF
TRBJ2-3	TRBV20-1	NA	TRBD2	TGCAGTGCCCGAAAAGAGAAAACCGGGACTAGCGGGACCACAGATACGCAGTATTTT	CSARKEKTGTSGTTDTQYF